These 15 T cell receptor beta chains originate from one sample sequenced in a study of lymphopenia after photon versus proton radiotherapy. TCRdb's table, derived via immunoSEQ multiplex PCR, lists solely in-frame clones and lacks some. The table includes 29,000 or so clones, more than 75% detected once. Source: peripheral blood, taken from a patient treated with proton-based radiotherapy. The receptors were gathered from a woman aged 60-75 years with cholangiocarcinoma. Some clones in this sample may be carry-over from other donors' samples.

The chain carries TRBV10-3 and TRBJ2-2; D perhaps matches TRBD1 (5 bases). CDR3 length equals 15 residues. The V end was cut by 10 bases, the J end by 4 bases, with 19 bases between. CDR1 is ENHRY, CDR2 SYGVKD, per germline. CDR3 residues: CATRDAGPGTGELFF. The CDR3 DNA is TGTGCCACCAGAGATGCAGGGCCGGGCACCGGGGAGCTGTTTTTT.

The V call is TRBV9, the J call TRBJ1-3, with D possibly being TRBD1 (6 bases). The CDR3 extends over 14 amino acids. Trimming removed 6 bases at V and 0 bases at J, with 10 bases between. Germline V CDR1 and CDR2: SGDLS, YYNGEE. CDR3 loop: CASTRGPSGNTIYF. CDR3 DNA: TGTGCCAGCACTCGGGGGCCCTCTGGAAACACCATATATTTT.

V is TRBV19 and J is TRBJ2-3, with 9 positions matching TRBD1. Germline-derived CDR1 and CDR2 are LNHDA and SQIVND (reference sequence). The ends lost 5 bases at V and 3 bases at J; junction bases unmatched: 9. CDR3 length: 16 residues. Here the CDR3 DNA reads TGTGCCAGTAGTGGCCACAGGGGGCGCCGGACAGATACGCAGTATTTT. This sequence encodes CASSGHRGRRTDTQYF.

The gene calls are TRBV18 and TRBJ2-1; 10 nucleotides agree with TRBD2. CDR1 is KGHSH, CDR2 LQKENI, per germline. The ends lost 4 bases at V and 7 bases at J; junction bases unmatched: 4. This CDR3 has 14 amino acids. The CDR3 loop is CASSHGLAANEQFF. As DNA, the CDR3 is TGTGCCAGCTCACACGGACTAGCGGCTAATGAGCAGTTCTTC. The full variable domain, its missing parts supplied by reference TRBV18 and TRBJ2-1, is NAGVMQNPRHLVRRRGQEARLRCSPMKGHSHVYWYRQLPEEGLKFMVYLQKENIIDESGMPKERFSAEFPKEGPSILRIQQVVRGDSAAYFCASSHGLAANEQFFGPGTRLTVL.

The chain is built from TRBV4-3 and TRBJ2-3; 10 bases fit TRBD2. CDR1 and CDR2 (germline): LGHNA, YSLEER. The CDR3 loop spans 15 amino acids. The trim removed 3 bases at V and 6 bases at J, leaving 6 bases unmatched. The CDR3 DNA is TGCGCCAGCAGCCATTCAGCGGGAGGGCCGGATACGCAGTATTTT. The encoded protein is CASSHSAGGPDTQYF.

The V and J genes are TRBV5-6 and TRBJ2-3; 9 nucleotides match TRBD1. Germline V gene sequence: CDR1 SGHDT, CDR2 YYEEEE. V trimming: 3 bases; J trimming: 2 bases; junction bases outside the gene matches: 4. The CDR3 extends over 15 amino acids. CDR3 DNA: TGTGCCAGCAGCTATACAGGGGGCAACACAGATACGCAGTATTTT. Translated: CASSYTGGNTDTQYF.

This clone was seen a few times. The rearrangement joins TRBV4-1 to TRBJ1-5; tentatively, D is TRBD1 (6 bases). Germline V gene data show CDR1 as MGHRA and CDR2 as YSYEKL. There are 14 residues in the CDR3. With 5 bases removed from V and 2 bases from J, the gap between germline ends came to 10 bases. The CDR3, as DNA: TGCGCCAGCAGCTTCCGACAGGGCAATCAGCCCCAGCATTTT. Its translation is CASSFRQGNQPQHF.

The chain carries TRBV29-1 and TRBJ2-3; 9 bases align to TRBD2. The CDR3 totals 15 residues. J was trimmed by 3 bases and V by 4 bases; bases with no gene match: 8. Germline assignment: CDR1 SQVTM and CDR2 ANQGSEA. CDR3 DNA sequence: TGCAGCGTTGGGTGGGGTAGCGGGAGTACAGATACGCAGTATTTT. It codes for CSVGWGSGSTDTQYF.

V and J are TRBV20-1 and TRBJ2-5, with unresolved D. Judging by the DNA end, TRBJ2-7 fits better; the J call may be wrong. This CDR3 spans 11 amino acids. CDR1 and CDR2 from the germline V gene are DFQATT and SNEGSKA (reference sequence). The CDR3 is CSALDAYEQYF. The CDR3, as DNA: TGCAGTGCCCTTGACGCCTACGAGCAGTACTTC.

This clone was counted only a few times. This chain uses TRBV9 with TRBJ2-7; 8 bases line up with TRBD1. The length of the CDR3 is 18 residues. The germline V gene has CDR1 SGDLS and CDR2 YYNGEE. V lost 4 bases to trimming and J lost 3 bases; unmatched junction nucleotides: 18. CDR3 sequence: CASSPKAGQGVPFYEQYF. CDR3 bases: TGTGCCAGCAGCCCGAAGGCTGGACAGGGAGTTCCCTTCTACGAGCAGTACTTC.

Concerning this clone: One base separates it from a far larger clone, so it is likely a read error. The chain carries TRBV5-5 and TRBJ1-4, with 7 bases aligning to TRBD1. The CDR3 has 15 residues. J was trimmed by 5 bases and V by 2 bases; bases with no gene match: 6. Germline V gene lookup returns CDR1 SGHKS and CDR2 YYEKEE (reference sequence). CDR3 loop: CASSLQGPPNEKLFF. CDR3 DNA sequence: TGTGCCAGCAGCTTACAGGGGCCACCCAATGAAAAACTGTTTTTT.

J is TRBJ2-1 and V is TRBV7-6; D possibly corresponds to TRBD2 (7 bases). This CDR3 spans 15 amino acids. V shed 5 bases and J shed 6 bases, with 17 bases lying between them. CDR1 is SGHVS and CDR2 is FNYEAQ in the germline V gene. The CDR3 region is CASSHGGGRVNEQFF. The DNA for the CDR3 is TGTGCCAGCAGCCACGGGGGCGGGAGAGTCAATGAGCAGTTCTTC. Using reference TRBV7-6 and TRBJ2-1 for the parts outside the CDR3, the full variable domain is GAGVSQSPRYKVTKRGQDVALRCDPISGHVSLYWYRQALGQGPEFLTYFNYEAQQDKSGLPNDRFSAERPEGSISTLTIQRTEQRDSAMYRCASSHGGGRVNEQFFGPGTRLTVL.

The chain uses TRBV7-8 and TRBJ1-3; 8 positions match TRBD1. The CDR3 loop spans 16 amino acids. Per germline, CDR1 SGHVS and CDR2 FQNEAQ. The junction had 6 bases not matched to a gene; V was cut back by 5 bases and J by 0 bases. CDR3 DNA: TGTGCCAGCAGCAAGGACAGGGTTAGCTCTGGAAACACCATATATTTT. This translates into CASSKDRVSSGNTIYF.

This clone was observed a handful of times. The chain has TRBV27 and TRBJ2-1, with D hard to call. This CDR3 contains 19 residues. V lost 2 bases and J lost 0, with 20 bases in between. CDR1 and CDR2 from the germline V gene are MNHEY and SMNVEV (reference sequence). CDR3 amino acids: CASSLLRVERYLSYNEQFF. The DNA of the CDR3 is TGTGCCAGCAGTTTACTCCGGGTCGAACGCTACCTCTCCTACAATGAGCAGTTCTTC.

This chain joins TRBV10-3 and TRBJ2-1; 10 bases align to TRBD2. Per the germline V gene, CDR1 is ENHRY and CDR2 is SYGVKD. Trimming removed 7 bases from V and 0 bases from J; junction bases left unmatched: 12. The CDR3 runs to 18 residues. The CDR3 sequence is CAIKGLAGDQSSYNEQFF. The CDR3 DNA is TGTGCCATCAAAGGGCTAGCGGGGGATCAAAGCTCCTACAATGAGCAGTTCTTC.